Following are 20 T cell receptor beta chains from one sample sequenced in a study of T-cell memory formation after mild COVID-19. TCRdb reprocessed the 5' RACE reads via MiXCR and lists one record per CDR3 protein. This sample has about 290,000 distinct CDR3 sequences; less than 20% occur once, and the top ten carry 22%. Specimen: PBMCs or a T cell subset sorted from them (not recorded which). The receptors stem from a man younger than 35 who had mild COVID-19 (a few samples of this study predate the infection). Cell type and time point are not known.

This clonotype has ten or more counts. V and J are TRBV4-1 and TRBJ1-2; TRBD1 might be the D (6 bases). The CDR3 has 16 residues. V was pared by 4 bases and J by 8 bases, with 23 bases between. Germline CDR1 is MGHRA and CDR2 is YSYEKL. CDR3 region: CASSPEGPRGVEGYTF. CDR3 DNA: TGCGCCAGCAGCCCCGAGGGACCCAGGGGAGTTGAAGGCTACACCTTC.

J is TRBJ2-5 and V is TRBV24-1; 9 positions agree with TRBD2. This CDR3 region has 14 residues. Germline V lookup: CDR1 KGHDR, CDR2 SFDVKD. The V and J ends lost 5 bases and 1 base, in that order; junction bases with no gene match: 1. The CDR3 is CATSVAGAQETQYF. The DNA of the CDR3 is TGTGCCACCAGTGTAGCGGGGGCCCAAGAGACCCAGTACTTC.

The rearrangement links TRBV4-1 to TRBJ1-4, with 9 bases lining up with TRBD1. This CDR3 is 15 amino acids long. Germline V gene sequence: CDR1 MGHRA, CDR2 YSYEKL. The J segment lost 8 bases and the V segment lost 4 bases, leaving 8 bases of the junction unmatched. The CDR3 DNA follows: TGCGCCAGCAGCCCCCCGGACAGGGGAGGCGAAAAACTGTTTTTT. Translation gives CASSPPDRGGEKLFF.

This sequence joins TRBV2 and TRBJ1-6, with D possibly TRBD1 on 5 matching bases. Germline CDR1 SNHLY, CDR2 FYNNEI. The V end lost 11 bases, the J end lost 5 bases, and 10 bases lay between the germline ends. The CDR3 covers 12 residues. The CDR3 protein is CARGQDNSPLHF. DNA of the CDR3: TGTGCCCGCGGACAAGATAATTCACCCCTCCACTTT.

This clonotype was counted only a few times. This chain links TRBV5-1 with TRBJ2-5; 9 nucleotides agree with TRBD1. CDR1 is SGHRS and CDR2 is YFSETQ in the germline V gene. V lost 3 bases and J lost 3; bases outside the gene matches: 9. The CDR3 sequence is 16 residues long. The CDR3 DNA sequence: TGCGCCAGCAGCTCCCGGACAGGGGAGGGCGAAGAGACCCAGTACTTC. This codes for CASSSRTGEGEETQYF.

V usage is TRBV3-1 and J usage is TRBJ2-7, with D perhaps matching TRBD2 (5 bases). The CDR3 is 14 amino acids. Germline V gene sequence: CDR1 LGHDT, CDR2 YNNKEL (reference sequence). V lost 1 base and J lost 4, with 11 bases in between. The CDR3 nucleotides are TGTGCCAGCAGCCAAGGACCCCGAGGGTACGAGCAGTACTTC. Protein product: CASSQGPRGYEQYF.

The rearrangement joins TRBV7-9 to TRBJ1-5; D might be TRBD1 (6 bases). From germline, CDR1 is SEHNR and CDR2 FQNEAQ (reference sequence). CDR3 size: 18 residues. Trimming stripped 5 bases from V and 6 bases from J, with 26 bases between. The CDR3 protein is CASSRSTGALLGGQPQHF. As DNA, the CDR3 is TGTGCCAGCAGCCGATCAACGGGGGCCCTACTTGGTGGTCAGCCCCAGCATTTT.

This clonotype appeared many times. The chain recombines TRBV20-1 with TRBJ2-3; D gene ambiguous. The V end lost 6 bases, the J end lost 2 bases, and 9 bases lay between the germline ends. The length of the CDR3 is 12 residues. Germline V lookup: CDR1 DFQATT, CDR2 SNEGSKA (reference sequence). The CDR3 reads CSAWLNTDTQYF. For the CDR3, the DNA is TGCAGTGCCTGGCTAAACACAGATACGCAGTATTTT.

This clonotype was counted only a few times. V usage is TRBV11-2 and J usage is TRBJ1-1; D gene unclear. There are 13 residues in the CDR3. The V and J ends lost 2 bases and 4 bases respectively, with 8 bases between them. Germline assignment: CDR1 SGHAT and CDR2 FQNNGV. The DNA of the CDR3 is TGTGCCAGCAGCTTACCGGGTTCCACTGAAGCTTTCTTT. Translated, it gives CASSLPGSTEAFF.

This clonotype has only a few counts. V and J are TRBV12-3 or TRBV12-4 and TRBJ1-5, with D uncertain. Trimming removed 3 bases from V and 2 bases from J, with 14 bases in between. The CDR3 covers 16 residues. CDR3 protein: CASSFGGGMGNQPQHF. The CDR3 nucleotides read TGTGCCAGCAGTTTTGGAGGAGGGATGGGCAATCAGCCCCAGCATTTT.

The chain combines TRBV3-1 with TRBJ2-1; 9 bases map to TRBD2. The V segment lost 2 bases and the J segment 13 bases; nucleotides outside the gene matches: 6. Germline V lookup: CDR1 LGHDT, CDR2 YNNKEL (reference sequence). The CDR3 runs 13 residues. For the CDR3, the DNA is TGTGCCAGCAGCCAACTGCGGGGGGGCGGTCAGTTCTTC. Protein: CASSQLRGGGQFF.

The rearrangement joins TRBV20-1 to TRBJ1-2; no firm D call. The germline CDR1 and CDR2 sequences are DFQATT and SNEGSKA (reference sequence). V shed 3 bases and J shed 1 base, with 6 bases lying between them. This CDR3 is built from 12 residues. The CDR3 is CSASRDNYGYTF. The CDR3 nucleotides are TGCAGTGCTAGTCGAGATAACTATGGCTACACCTTC.

The table lists this clonotype with many counts. V gene TRBV20-1 combines with J gene TRBJ2-7, with D perhaps matching TRBD1 or TRBD2 (5 bases each). This CDR3 contains 13 residues. The germline V gene encodes CDR1 DFQATT and CDR2 SNEGSKA (reference sequence). The V end was cut by 5 bases, the J end by 2 bases, with 13 bases between. The DNA for the CDR3 is TGCAGTGCTCCAAAGAGGGACCCCTACGAGCAGTACGTC. Amino acid sequence: CSAPKRDPYEQYV.

CDR3 bases: TGCGCCAGCAGCCCCACAGGGTTGGGTCAGCCCCAGCATTTT. Protein product: CASSPTGLGQPQHF. The chain is built from TRBV5-1 and TRBJ1-5, with D perhaps TRBD1 (6 bases). Germline assignment: CDR1 SGHRS and CDR2 YFSETQ. Trimming pared 4 bases from V and 6 bases from J, leaving 14 bases between. This CDR3 contains 14 residues. The variable domain in full, with the rest retrieved from reference TRBV5-1 and TRBJ1-5, is KAGVTQTPRYLIKTRGQQVTLSCSPISGHRSVSWYQQTPGQGLQFLFEYFSETQRNKGNFPGRFSGRQFSNSRSEMNVSTLELGDSALYLCASSPTGLGQPQHFGDGTRLSIL.

A word on this clonotype: At one end, the junction sequence differs from germline, possibly due to a read error. This chain connects TRBV20-1 to TRBJ1-2, with 7 positions matching TRBD1. The V gene's germline CDR1 is DFQATT and CDR2 SNEGSKA (reference sequence). This CDR3 region has 13 residues. The CDR3 nucleotides read TGCAGTGCGTCGGACAGGAGGGAGGTCCTTATCATCTTC. Amino acids: CSASDRREVLIIF.

This clonotype was counted between two and nine times. The genes are TRBV18 and TRBJ1-3; weak D call: TRBD1 (6 bases). The CDR3 length is 17 residues. The V end was cut by 2 bases, the J end by 3 bases, with 17 bases between. Germline CDR1 and CDR2: KGHSH and LQKENI. DNA of the CDR3: TGTGCCAGCTCACCAGGTGGCGGGGGCGCAGATGGAAACACCATATATTTT. Its translation is CASSPGGGGADGNTIYF.

The rearrangement uses TRBV19 and TRBJ2-3; 11 bases map to TRBD2. J was trimmed by 0 bases and V by 5 bases; bases with no gene match: 7. The CDR3 extends over 17 amino acids. Per germline, CDR1 LNHDA and CDR2 SQIVND (reference sequence). The CDR3 protein is CASSVGRLAGSTDTQYF. The CDR3 bases are TGTGCCAGTAGTGTCGGAAGACTAGCGGGAAGCACAGATACGCAGTATTTT.

This chain connects TRBV20-1 to TRBJ2-7, with TRBD1 identical over 9 bases. J gave up 0 bases and V 3 bases, and 9 bases lay outside the gene matches. This CDR3 comprises 16 residues. Germline V gene data show CDR1 as DFQATT and CDR2 as SNEGSKA (reference sequence). CDR3 bases: TGCAGTGCTAGCCCTGACAGGGGGTTCGGCTCCTACGAGCAGTACTTC. Residues: CSASPDRGFGSYEQYF.

This rearrangement joins TRBV11-2 to TRBJ2-1; 8 bases agree with TRBD2. CDR1 is SGHAT, CDR2 FQNNGV, per germline. The CDR3 spans 13 residues. CDR3 coding DNA: TGTGCATGCGGGGGGCCTCTCTACAATGAGCAGTTCTTC. Translated: CACGGPLYNEQFF.

This rearrangement joins TRBV7-2 to TRBJ2-7; tentative D call: TRBD2 (7 bases). V shed 1 base and J shed 5 bases, with 15 bases lying between them. Looked up from germline, CDR1 is SGHTA and CDR2 is FQGNSA. There are 15 residues in the CDR3. The chain's CDR3 is CASSLDSGGQHEQYF. In DNA, the CDR3 is TGTGCCAGCAGCTTAGACTCGGGGGGCCAACACGAGCAGTACTTC.